The next 25 T cell receptor beta chains were all read from a single sample in a study of blood T cell repertoires in COVID-19. Assay used: immunoSEQ multiplex PCR; TCRdb lists only in-frame clones, some missing. Of roughly 74,000 clones in the sample, almost 85% were seen once. Sequenced sample: peripheral blood. The receptors stem from a man between 65 and 85 years old with acute or convalescent COVID-19.

The chain recombines TRBV5-4 with TRBJ2-5; 11 positions agree with TRBD2. The V segment lost 2 bases and the J segment 6 bases; nucleotides outside the gene matches: 6. The CDR3 sequence is 15 residues long. Per the germline V gene, CDR1 is SGHNT and CDR2 is YYREEE (reference sequence). CDR3 sequence reads: CASSFQLAGEKTQYF. CDR3 bases: TGTGCCAGCAGCTTTCAACTAGCGGGGGAGAAGACCCAGTACTTC.

The rearrangement joins TRBV27 to TRBJ1-3; D perhaps matches TRBD1 (5 bases). V lost 5 bases to trimming and J lost 0 bases, with 14 bases between them. Per the germline V gene, CDR1 is MNHEY and CDR2 is SMNVEV (reference sequence). There are 16 residues in the CDR3. The chain's CDR3 is CASSPSRGVSGNTIYF. The CDR3 region has the DNA TGTGCCAGCAGTCCAAGTCGGGGGGTCTCTGGAAACACCATATATTTT.

This clone was observed a single time. This chain uses TRBV12-3 or TRBV12-4 with TRBJ2-7, with D perhaps TRBD2 (6 bases). Trimming pared 7 bases from V and 1 base from J, leaving 11 bases between. The CDR3 runs to 13 residues. CDR3 in DNA: TGTGCCAGCACACTCGGGGGATCCTACGAGCAGTACTTC. This translates into CASTLGGSYEQYF.

The chain employs TRBV6-1 and TRBJ1-2; D might be TRBD1 (6 bases). CDR3 length: 15 residues. Germline V gene lookup returns CDR1 MNHNS and CDR2 SASEGT. V was cut by 1 base and J by 5 bases, with 14 bases left in between. Here the CDR3 DNA reads TGTGCCAGCAGTGAAGGGCGGGGGGGCAGGTATGGCTACACCTTC. The encoded protein is CASSEGRGGRYGYTF.

The genes are TRBV19 and TRBJ1-1; 11 positions agree with TRBD1. Unmatched junction bases numbered 8, after V lost 3 bases and J lost 2 bases. The CDR3 has 17 amino acids. CDR1 and CDR2 (germline): LNHDA, SQIVND (reference sequence). CDR3 coding DNA: TGTGCCAGTAGTATCTCCGGGACAGGGGGGCCTAACACTGAAGCTTTCTTT. Its translation is CASSISGTGGPNTEAFF.

The chain joins TRBV7-2 to TRBJ2-3; weak D call: TRBD1 (5 bases). The germline V and J ends were trimmed by 5 bases and 0 bases, with 12 bases remaining between them. This CDR3 spans 15 amino acids. Per the germline V gene, CDR1 is SGHTA and CDR2 is FQGNSA. The CDR3, as DNA: TGTGCCAGCAGCCCCGATGGGGCTAGCACAGATACGCAGTATTTT. Amino acid sequence: CASSPDGASTDTQYF.

V and J are TRBV21-1 and TRBJ2-1; the table assigns TRBD2, which was not confirmed against the DNA. TRBV21-1 is a documented pseudogene. The CDR3 loop spans 10 amino acids. The CDR3 loop is CASSPREQFF. DNA for the CDR3: TGTGCCAGCAGCCCCCGGGAGCAGTTCTTC.

The rearrangement uses TRBV28 and TRBJ2-7; 8 positions agree with TRBD1. J was trimmed by 6 bases and V by 4 bases; bases with no gene match: 8. This CDR3 contains 14 residues. Looked up from germline, CDR1 is MDHEN and CDR2 is SYDVKM. The CDR3: CASSSGTGVGEQYF. CDR3 nucleotide sequence: TGTGCCAGCAGTTCCGGGACAGGCGTCGGCGAGCAGTACTTC.

The gene calls are TRBV14 and TRBJ2-7; tentative D call: TRBD2 (6 bases). Germline CDR1 SGHDN, CDR2 FVKESK. The germline V and J ends were trimmed by 5 bases and 2 bases, with 13 bases remaining between them. The CDR3 runs 14 residues. This chain's CDR3 is CASSLPGAAYEQYF. The CDR3, as DNA: TGTGCCAGCAGCTTACCGGGAGCCGCCTACGAGCAGTACTTC.

V is TRBV18 and J is TRBJ2-3, with D maybe TRBD2 (5 bases). Trimming removed 0 bases at V and 6 bases at J, with 10 bases between. The CDR3 is made up of 14 amino acids. CDR1 and CDR2 from the germline V gene are KGHSH and LQKENI. As DNA, the CDR3 is TGTGCCAGCTCACCACCACAGAGGGCGGATACGCAGTATTTT. Amino acid sequence: CASSPPQRADTQYF.

The gene calls are TRBV3-1 (or the pseudogene TRBV3-2) and TRBJ2-7; 8 bases map to TRBD1. With 3 bases clipped from V and 0 bases from J, the junction kept 25 bases outside the gene matches. Germline lookup yields CDR1 LGHDT and CDR2 YNNKEL (reference sequence). The length of the CDR3 is 22 residues. The CDR3 region has the DNA TGTGCCAGCAGCCAGCAAGGGTACCCCGACAGGGGTAAATTCTGGAGCTCCTACGAGCAGTACTTC. Its protein is CASSQQGYPDRGKFWSSYEQYF.

The rearrangement uses TRBV5-8 and TRBJ2-1; 9 nucleotides match TRBD1. The germline V gene has CDR1 SGHTS and CDR2 YDEGEE. The CDR3 sequence is 16 residues long. V was pared by 2 bases and J by 2 bases, with 5 bases of the junction left unmatched. The CDR3 region is CASSFKRTGAYNEQFF. DNA for the CDR3: TGTGCCAGCAGCTTTAAACGGACAGGGGCCTACAATGAGCAGTTCTTC.

This rearrangement joins TRBV6-6 to TRBJ2-7, with a possible D match to TRBD1 (6 bases). This CDR3 has 14 amino acids. Trimming removed 6 bases from V and 3 bases from J, with 15 bases in between. Per germline, CDR1 MNHNY and CDR2 SVGAGI (reference sequence). CDR3 amino acids: CASSIPGQGYEQYF. The CDR3 nucleotides read TGTGCCAGCAGCATCCCGGGACAAGGCTACGAGCAGTACTTC.

The rearrangement uses TRBV28 and TRBJ1-5; D is undetermined. The V end was cut by 6 bases, the J end by 1 base, with 7 bases between. Germline CDR1 is MDHEN and CDR2 is SYDVKM. This CDR3 has 13 residues. CDR3 loop: CASSPISNQPQHF. The DNA for the CDR3 is TGTGCCAGCAGCCCTATCAGCAATCAGCCCCAGCATTTT.

The table lists this clone with a count of one. This chain uses TRBV6-6 with TRBJ1-1, with D unclear. V was pared by 7 bases and J by 5 bases, with 17 bases between. Germline V gene data show CDR1 as MNHNY and CDR2 as SVGAGI (reference sequence). The CDR3 has 14 amino acids. CDR3 nucleotide sequence: TGTGCCAGCACCCCGGCAGGAGCGGAGACTGAAGCTTTCTTT. It encodes CASTPAGAETEAFF.

The chain recombines TRBV14 with TRBJ2-7; 12 nucleotides match TRBD2. The CDR3 spans 15 residues. V was pared by 3 bases and J by 5 bases, with 5 bases of the junction left unmatched. Germline CDR1 SGHDN, CDR2 FVKESK. CDR3 region: CASSQTGTSGHEQYF. The CDR3 region has the DNA TGTGCCAGCAGCCAGACCGGGACTAGCGGGCACGAGCAGTACTTC.

The rearrangement joins TRBV3-1 (or the pseudogene TRBV3-2) to TRBJ1-6; a weak D match, TRBD1 (5 bases). V was pared by 4 bases and J by 7 bases, with 14 bases between. Germline values: CDR1 LGHDT, CDR2 YNNKEL (reference sequence). There are 15 residues in the CDR3. CDR3 bases: TGTGCCAGCAGCCCCTGGCAGGGCCTAAATTCACCCCTCCACTTT. Protein sequence: CASSPWQGLNSPLHF.

The chain recombines TRBV3-1 (or the pseudogene TRBV3-2) with TRBJ2-4; 9 bases are shared with TRBD1. Germline CDR1 is LGHDT and CDR2 is YNNKEL (reference sequence). Germline trimming cut 4 bases from V and 7 bases from J; bases unmatched to any gene: 5. CDR3 length: 14 residues. CDR3 DNA: TGTGCCAGCAGCCTTCCGACAGGGGGGAACATTCAGTACTTC. This codes for CASSLPTGGNIQYF.

This clone was observed once. The V gene is TRBV5-1, the J gene TRBJ1-1; D unclear. There are 14 residues in the CDR3. In germline, CDR1 is SGHRS, CDR2 YFSETQ. V gave up 0 bases and J gave up 0 bases, with 6 bases separating them. This chain's CDR3 is CASSLGSLNTEAFF. The CDR3 DNA reads TGCGCCAGCAGCTTGGGAAGCCTGAACACTGAAGCTTTCTTT.

This clone was counted a single time. The chain couples TRBV3-1 (or the pseudogene TRBV3-2) to TRBJ1-4; TRBD1 is a possible D gene (6 bases). CDR3 length equals 14 residues. V lost 4 bases, J lost 7 bases, and 13 bases lay in between. Germline loops: CDR1 LGHDT, CDR2 YNNKEL (reference sequence). The CDR3 loop reads CASSLQGVGEKLFF. In DNA, the CDR3 is TGTGCCAGCAGCCTACAGGGAGTAGGTGAAAAACTGTTTTTT.

About this clone itself: At one boundary the junction diverges from the germline segment, which might be a read error. CDR3 sequence: CASSQGTSSHEQYF. The CDR3 nucleotides are TGTGCCAGCAGCCAAGGGACTAGCTCCCACGAGCAGTACTTC. The chain combines TRBV3-1 (or the pseudogene TRBV3-2) with TRBJ2-7, with 8 bases that match TRBD2. From germline, CDR1 is LGHDT and CDR2 YNNKEL (reference sequence). The CDR3 has 14 amino acids.

This chain connects TRBV5-1 to TRBJ2-5, with D perhaps matching TRBD1 (6 bases). V lost 3 bases and J 3 bases, leaving 12 bases between the germline ends. The V gene's germline CDR1 is SGHRS and CDR2 YFSETQ. This CDR3 is 14 amino acids long. CDR3 protein: CASSWDTTEETQYF. CDR3 nucleotide sequence: TGCGCCAGCAGCTGGGACACCACCGAAGAGACCCAGTACTTC.

J is TRBJ2-7 and V is TRBV7-2, with 11 positions matching TRBD2. Germline V lookup: CDR1 SGHTA, CDR2 FQGNSA. The CDR3 totals 14 residues. The V gene end was trimmed by 4 bases and the J gene end by 6 bases; junction bases not matched to a gene: 5. The CDR3 DNA reads TGTGCCAGCAGCTCCTTAGCGGGGGGGTCCGAGCAGTACTTC. Its translation: CASSSLAGGSEQYF.

The DNA of the CDR3 is TGTGCCAGCAGGGGGAGGGGCGCTGAAGCTTTCTTT. It specifies CASRGRGAEAFF. The chain joins TRBV7-3 to TRBJ1-1; TRBD1 is a possible D gene (5 bases). Per germline, CDR1 SGHTA and CDR2 FQGTGA. The CDR3 has 12 residues. Trimming removed 6 bases from V and 6 bases from J, with 11 bases in between.

The V gene is TRBV10-3, the J gene TRBJ1-1, with TRBD1 identical over 7 bases. The length of the CDR3 is 13 residues. V dropped 5 bases and J dropped 2; count of bases not matched to a gene: 2. CDR1 is ENHRY and CDR2 is SYGVKD in the germline V gene. CDR3 nucleotides: TGTGCCATCAGTTACAGGGGAAACACTGAAGCTTTCTTT. As protein: CAISYRGNTEAFF.